These T cell receptor beta chains were read from a single sample in a study of shared clonotypes between healthy human individuals. Profiling relied on immunoSEQ multiplex PCR, and the TCRdb table lists in-frame clones only, not all of them. The repertoire has some 2,400,000 clones, under 97% of them found once; the top ten carry over 0.1%. Sample: naive CD4+ T cells sorted from blood. The receptor set was obtained from a man between 18 and 35 years old in good health. Both conserved end residues are trimmed from each CDR3. Only part of the rows carry a size: once, few, many, or a class if the clone is expanded.

j_call,clone_size,v_call,cdr3_aa
TRBJ1-1,once,TRBV6-5,ASSFTHTGGTEAF
TRBJ1-5,-,TRBV27,ASSRQAYSNQPQH
TRBJ2-2,-,TRBV18,ASSPRGAANTGELF
TRBJ2-1,-,TRBV28,AGTSGGGNEQF
TRBJ2-3,-,TRBV2,ASSELDTQY
TRBJ1-3,-,TRBV14,ASSQERQANSGNTIY
TRBJ2-7,-,TRBV30,AWNNGGEQY
TRBJ2-7,-,TRBV27,ASSSLAGGAHEQY
TRBJ1-3,-,TRBV7-9,ASTLTGSNTIY
TRBJ2-7,-,TRBV7-3,ASSFRDGYEQY
TRBJ2-4,-,TRBV7-9,ASSFTGSNIQY
TRBJ1-6,-,TRBV9,ASSVGGWPGESLNSPLH
TRBJ1-2,once,TRBV15,ATRGGRSGIYGYT
TRBJ2-5,-,TRBV6-5,ASRGGSTQTQY
TRBJ2-5,-,TRBV10-2,ASSEMRGLQETQY
TRBJ2-7,-,TRBV6-1,ASSEAATGGGSYEQY
TRBJ2-5,-,TRBV28,ASSILLLDRGRWETQY
TRBJ2-3,-,TRBV30,AWSPRGGTDTQY
TRBJ1-4,-,TRBV2,ASSEAQMRGREKLF
TRBJ1-1,-,TRBV27,ASSLRGTEAF
TRBJ1-2,few,TRBV2,ASSWEDGKGYT
TRBJ1-6,-,TRBV7-2,ASSDQGNSYNSPLH
TRBJ2-3,-,TRBV11-2,ASSLDGAADTQY
TRBJ1-1,-,TRBV4-1,ASSHLRGAGTEAF
TRBJ2-2,-,TRBV11-2,ASSLRGQGSPGELF
TRBJ1-1,-,TRBV18,ASSPGTAPNTEAF
TRBJ2-2,-,TRBV11-2,ASSLRLAGEGNTGELF
TRBJ1-4,-,TRBV28,ASEQGGNEKLF
TRBJ1-4,-,TRBV7-9,ASSLAPGTANEKLF
TRBJ2-7,-,TRBV2,ASSDRYEQY
TRBJ1-1,-,TRBV29-1,SVWDSMNTEAF
TRBJ2-7,-,TRBV5-1,ASSVGAGSAYEQY
TRBJ2-7,-,TRBV6-6,ATRLPADSYEQY
TRBJ2-2,-,TRBV5-1,ASSLSRTGNTGELF
TRBJ2-5,-,TRBV5-1,ASSLGSGDQETQY
TRBJ2-1,-,TRBV29-1,SVEGRDRGLSNEQF
TRBJ2-7,-,TRBV9,ASNGTSGSYEQY
TRBJ1-2,-,TRBV2,ASSRTGSGGYT
TRBJ2-1,-,TRBV4-1,ASSQGGLAGGFNEQF
TRBJ1-1,few,TRBV2,ASSLESTEAF
TRBJ1-1,-,TRBV6-5,ASSYSSTSEAF
TRBJ1-4,-,TRBV19,ASSTQGARNEKLF
TRBJ2-4,-,TRBV27,ASSPGDLAKNIQY
TRBJ1-2,-,TRBV28,ASTTQSRGNYGYT
TRBJ2-3,-,TRBV10-3,AISVGETGVTDTQY
TRBJ1-1,-,TRBV18,ASSPLEMNTEAF